This T cell receptor beta chain comes out of a study of T cell responses to AZD1222 COVID-19 vaccine. Background on the study: Analysis merged second doses at about 4 or about 12 weeks. Points from the study as a whole: Sampling that yielded the repertoires occurred only after the peak T cell response.

Measured with immunoSEQ multiplex PCR; TCRdb has only the in-frame clones, and not every one. Among approximately 130,000 clones listed, 80% to 95% were seen once. A remark on this clone: Its target is not known.

This receptor was identified in an adult in good health. Sequencing used peripheral blood, obtained on day 0 of AZD1222 vaccination.

The CDR3 nucleotides are TGTGCCAGCCGGGGGGGGACAGAGCAGTACTTC. Translated: CASRGGTEQYF. J is TRBJ2-7 and V is TRBV19; 8 nucleotides match TRBD2. The V gene end was trimmed by 9 bases and the J gene end by 7 bases; junction bases not matched to a gene: 5. Germline lookup yields CDR1 LNHDA and CDR2 SQIVND (reference sequence). The CDR3 extends over 11 amino acids.